A single T cell receptor (beta chain) is shown here with its context. V was pared by 0 bases and J by 1 base, with 10 bases of the junction left unmatched. The CDR3 is 17 residues long. The germline V gene encodes CDR1 SGHRS and CDR2 YFSETQ. This sample is drawn from a study of blood T cell repertoires in COVID-19. About the research overall: Acute and convalescent COVID-19 samples came from the United States, Italy and Spain. The analysed material was cDNA or gDNA that came from T cells, B-cell-depleted T cells, or PBMCs.

Libraries were prepared by immunoSEQ multiplex PCR; TCRdb keeps only in-frame clonotypes and omits some of them. This table has roughly 250,000 clones, 81% appearing once. This sequence was found in a woman in her sixties with active or convalescent COVID-19. The chain couples TRBV5-1 to TRBJ2-7; 7 nucleotides match TRBD2. The sample consisted of peripheral blood. The CDR3 spells CASSLGAGGTASYEQYF. Here the CDR3 DNA reads TGCGCCAGCAGCTTGGGGGCCGGGGGGACGGCATCCTACGAGCAGTACTTC.